These 24 T cell receptor beta chains were sequenced from one sample in a study of T cell changes during pregnancy in multiple sclerosis (dated by TCRdb to about 2019). Library construction relied on the immunoSEQ multiplex PCR assay. The immuneACCESS repertoire file appears here via TCRdb, limited to in-frame rearrangements. These files lack a portion of the clones; in checked studies, under half of the deficit traces to unresolved V genes, and the cause of the others is not known. This sample has over 60,000 clones in its table, and roughly 93% of those were observed once. Clones ranked in the top ten supply approximately 1% of the sample. This sample comprised peripheral blood, obtained in the first trimester of pregnancy. These receptors were taken from a female donor with multiple sclerosis, enrolled in a pregnancy study.

This clone was counted ten times or more. V gene TRBV7-9 combines with J gene TRBJ1-1; D is perhaps TRBD1 (5 bases). Germline assignment: CDR1 SEHNR and CDR2 FQNEAQ (reference sequence). V lost 8 bases, J lost 6 bases, and 13 bases lay in between. The CDR3 totals 12 residues. CDR3 in amino acids: CASRLGGAEAFF. The CDR3 bases are TGTGCCAGCCGTTTGGGGGGAGCTGAAGCTTTCTTT.

The chain is built from TRBV4-1 and TRBJ2-4, with 7 bases lining up with TRBD2. The germline V gene has CDR1 MGHRA and CDR2 YSYEKL. V trimming: 0 bases; J trimming: 0 bases; junction bases outside the gene matches: 11. This CDR3 is built from 19 residues. DNA for the CDR3: TGCGCCAGCAGCCAAGAAACGGGAGCGGGGCTTCTAGCCAAAAACATTCAGTACTTC. It encodes CASSQETGAGLLAKNIQYF.

The CDR3 loop is CASSVNRDRAGYTF. The DNA for the CDR3 is TGTGCCAGCAGTGTCAACCGGGACAGGGCTGGCTACACCTTC. This rearrangement joins TRBV6-1 to TRBJ1-2; 9 bases fit TRBD1. The CDR3 is 14 residues long. Germline V gene sequence: CDR1 MNHNS, CDR2 SASEGT. V shed 4 bases, J shed 7 bases, and the junction held 7 bases outside the gene matches.

The rearrangement links TRBV5-1 to TRBJ1-3; 8 nucleotides match TRBD1. J lost 0 bases, V lost 4 bases, and 9 bases had no gene match. Germline CDR1 reads SGHRS; CDR2 reads YFSETQ. The CDR3 extends over 17 amino acids. The CDR3 is CASSNGQGPSSGNTIYF. The CDR3 bases are TGCGCCAGCAGCAATGGACAGGGCCCAAGCTCTGGAAACACCATATATTTT. The full variable domain, its missing parts supplied by reference TRBV5-1 and TRBJ1-3, is KAGVTQTPRYLIKTRGQQVTLSCSPISGHRSVSWYQQTPGQGLQFLFEYFSETQRNKGNFPGRFSGRQFSNSRSEMNVSTLELGDSALYLCASSNGQGPSSGNTIYFGEGSWLTVV.

This rearrangement joins TRBV28 to TRBJ1-2; D gene unclear. Trimming removed 6 bases from V and 0 bases from J, with 23 bases in between. Germline V gene lookup returns CDR1 MDHEN and CDR2 SYDVKM. The CDR3 covers 18 residues. CDR3 sequence reads: CASSPPPSGGPANYGYTF. In nucleotides, the CDR3 is TGTGCCAGCAGCCCACCCCCCTCAGGAGGGCCCGCTAACTATGGCTACACCTTC.

A single count supports this clone. The chain is built from TRBV7-9 and TRBJ2-7; tentative D call: TRBD1 (5 bases). Germline V gene data show CDR1 as SEHNR and CDR2 as FQNEAQ (reference sequence). CDR3 length equals 12 residues. Trimming removed 3 bases at V and 3 bases at J, with 6 bases between. In nucleotides, the CDR3 is TGTGCCAGCAGCTTGGACAACTACGAGCAGTACTTC. Amino acids: CASSLDNYEQYF.

V and J are TRBV7-2 and TRBJ1-1; unclear D gene. The CDR3 length is 15 residues. Germline V gene data show CDR1 as SGHTA and CDR2 as FQGNSA. V gave up 1 base and J gave up 1 base, with 10 bases separating them. The DNA of the CDR3 is TGTGCCAGCAGCTTAGGCGGAGCCAGGAACACTGAAGCTTTCTTT. Its protein product is CASSLGGARNTEAFF.

The genes are TRBV5-4 and TRBJ2-5; D perhaps matches TRBD2 (6 bases). The CDR3 covers 14 residues. Trimming shortened V by 1 base and J by 1 base, and 8 bases separated the two germline ends. The germline CDR1 and CDR2 sequences are SGHNT and YYREEE (reference sequence). Here the CDR3 DNA reads TGTGCCAGCAGCTTGTCGGGGGTCCAAGAGACCCAGTACTTC. Protein product: CASSLSGVQETQYF. The whole variable domain, filled in from reference TRBV5-4 and TRBJ2-5, reads ETGVTQSPTHLIKTRGQQVTLRCSSQSGHNTVSWYQQALGQGPQFIFQYYREEENGRGNFPPRFSGLQFPNYSSELNVNALELDDSALYLCASSLSGVQETQYFGPGTRLLVL.

The chain carries TRBV5-1 and TRBJ1-2; D may be TRBD1 (5 bases). The germline V gene has CDR1 SGHRS and CDR2 YFSETQ. CDR3 length: 13 amino acids. Trimming took 0 bases from V and 5 from J, leaving 8 bases between them. The chain's CDR3 is CASSLAGLYGYTF. CDR3 sequence (DNA): TGCGCCAGCAGCTTGGCGGGACTTTATGGCTACACCTTC.

The chain carries TRBV28 and TRBJ2-7; 7 nucleotides agree with TRBD2. The germline gives CDR1 MDHEN, CDR2 SYDVKM. The V segment lost 3 bases and the J segment 5 bases; nucleotides outside the gene matches: 7. This CDR3 comprises 14 residues. Here the CDR3 reads CASSFLSGRNEQYF. In DNA form, the CDR3 reads TGTGCCAGCAGTTTTCTTAGCGGGCGGAACGAGCAGTACTTC.

This chain connects TRBV7-8 to TRBJ2-1, with D possibly matching TRBD2 (5 bases). The ends were cut back, 5 bases at V and 0 bases at J, with 20 bases in the middle. The CDR3 runs 18 residues. The germline gives CDR1 SGHVS, CDR2 FQNEAQ. CDR3 DNA: TGTGCCAGCAGCCCCCGGGGAGAAGTTAGTGGCTCCTACAATGAGCAGTTCTTC. Translated: CASSPRGEVSGSYNEQFF.

This clone is a singleton in its sample. The gene calls are TRBV6-5 and TRBJ2-5, with D possibly being TRBD2 (6 bases). Trimming removed 6 bases at V and 5 bases at J, with 16 bases between. The CDR3 covers 14 residues. Germline CDR1 MNHEY, CDR2 SVGAGI. Here the CDR3 reads CASRSTSGVETQYF. In nucleotides, the CDR3 is TGTGCCAGCAGATCCACGTCGGGAGTTGAGACCCAGTACTTC.

J is TRBJ1-4 and V is TRBV7-9; TRBD1 matches 9 bases. The CDR3 sequence is 15 residues long. Germline CDR1 is SEHNR and CDR2 is FQNEAQ (reference sequence). Losses at the gene ends were 5 bases for V and 4 bases for J; bases not matched to a gene: 5. The CDR3 bases are TGTGCCAGCAGCCCGGGACAGGGCCTTAATGAAAAACTGTTTTTT. It specifies CASSPGQGLNEKLFF.

The V call is TRBV18, the J call TRBJ2-1, with 10 positions matching TRBD1. The trim removed 4 bases at V and 6 bases at J, leaving 6 bases unmatched. This CDR3 region has 15 residues. Germline CDR1 KGHSH, CDR2 LQKENI. CDR3 in DNA: TGTGCCAGCTCACGGGACAGGGGACCTGGCAATGAGCAGTTCTTC. Protein product: CASSRDRGPGNEQFF.

This chain joins TRBV9 and TRBJ2-7; 10 positions match TRBD2. This CDR3 spans 15 amino acids. Trimming removed 4 bases from V and 2 bases from J; junction bases left unmatched: 6. Germline V gives CDR1 SGDLS, CDR2 YYNGEE. The CDR3 is CASSPETSGPYEQYF. The CDR3 DNA follows: TGTGCCAGCAGCCCCGAGACTAGCGGGCCCTACGAGCAGTACTTC. Based on the CDR3 plus reference TRBV9 and TRBJ2-7, the full variable domain is DSGVTQTPKHLITATGQRVTLRCSPRSGDLSVYWYQQSLDQGLQFLIQYYNGEERAKGNILERFSAQQFPDLHSELNLSSLELGDSALYFCASSPETSGPYEQYFGPGTRLTVT.

This chain links TRBV19 with TRBJ2-1, with 10 bases lining up with TRBD1. The germline gives CDR1 LNHDA, CDR2 SQIVND (reference sequence). The V segment lost 3 bases and the J segment 9 bases; nucleotides outside the gene matches: 8. This CDR3 contains 15 residues. The CDR3 sequence: CASSMIGQGVGEQFF. The CDR3 DNA follows: TGTGCCAGTAGTATGATAGGACAGGGGGTAGGTGAGCAGTTCTTC.

J is TRBJ2-7 and V is TRBV2; 9 bases fit TRBD1. CDR3 length equals 14 residues. Germline V lookup: CDR1 SNHLY, CDR2 FYNNEI. The J segment lost 3 bases and the V segment lost 5 bases, leaving 5 bases of the junction unmatched. The CDR3 nucleotides read TGTGCCAGCAGTCGGACAGGGGCGGGCTACGAGCAGTACTTC. Protein: CASSRTGAGYEQYF.

The V and J genes are TRBV4-2 and TRBJ2-1; possible D gene TRBD2, 6 bases. V was shortened by 0 bases and J by 9 bases, with 21 bases between the two germline ends. The CDR3 is 17 amino acids. In germline, CDR1 is LGHNA, CDR2 YNFKEQ. The CDR3 DNA reads TGTGCCAGCAGCCAAGATGGCGGGATAAAAGTCGGGGGTGAGCAGTTCTTC. This encodes CASSQDGGIKVGGEQFF.

The chain couples TRBV6-1 to TRBJ2-2; TRBD1 is a possible D gene (6 bases). The CDR3 is 13 residues long. With 6 bases removed from V and 6 bases from J, the gap between germline ends came to 11 bases. CDR1 is MNHNS, CDR2 SASEGT, per germline. Here the CDR3 DNA reads TGTGCCAGCAGGTTAACAGGGCCCGGGGAGCTGTTTTTT. It yields the protein CASRLTGPGELFF.

V is TRBV7-8 and J is TRBJ2-5; a weak D match, TRBD2 (6 bases). The CDR3 has 13 amino acids. From germline, CDR1 is SGHVS and CDR2 FQNEAQ. V shed 5 bases and J shed 4 bases, with 11 bases lying between them. The CDR3 nucleotides are TGTGCCAGCAGCGGAGGGGCGCGAGAGACCCAGTACTTC. Amino acids: CASSGGARETQYF.

The J gene is TRBJ1-1, the V gene TRBV19; D is unclear. Germline CDR1 and CDR2: LNHDA and SQIVND (reference sequence). The ends were cut back, 3 bases at V and 1 base at J, with 9 bases in the middle. The CDR3 runs to 14 residues. The CDR3 is CASSIEGPNTEAFF. CDR3 sequence (DNA): TGTGCCAGTAGTATTGAGGGCCCGAACACTGAAGCTTTCTTT.

This clone was detected only once. V and J are TRBV5-1 and TRBJ1-1; 9 bases agree with TRBD1. CDR1 is SGHRS, CDR2 YFSETQ, per germline. This CDR3 has 16 amino acids. J was trimmed by 7 bases and V by 3 bases; bases with no gene match: 13. CDR3 sequence (DNA): TGCGCCAGCAGCTCCAGCCCCGGGACAGGGTCCATTGAAGCTTTCTTT. Translating it yields CASSSSPGTGSIEAFF.

This clone was detected a few times. This chain uses TRBV19 with TRBJ1-1, with 8 positions matching TRBD1. V gave up 7 bases and J gave up 4 bases; unmatched junction bases: 20. The germline V gene has CDR1 LNHDA and CDR2 SQIVND (reference sequence). The CDR3 is made up of 18 amino acids. CDR3 residues: CASTQPGGRGRRGTEAFF. Here the CDR3 DNA reads TGTGCCAGTACCCAACCGGGAGGCAGGGGGCGCCGGGGCACTGAAGCTTTCTTT. Full variable domain (rest looked up from reference TRBV19 and TRBJ1-1): DGGITQSPKYLFRKEGQNVTLSCEQNLNHDAMYWYRQDPGQGLRLIYYSQIVNDFQKGDIAEGYSVSREKKESFPLTVTSAQKNPTAFYLCASTQPGGRGRRGTEAFFGQGTRLTVV.

V is TRBV2 and J is TRBJ1-2; D call uncertain. From germline, CDR1 is SNHLY and CDR2 FYNNEI. Trimming shortened V by 0 bases and J by 5 bases, and 10 bases separated the two germline ends. This CDR3 spans 14 amino acids. The DNA of the CDR3 is TGTGCCAGCAGTGAAGCGCGGGGAGGTTATGGCTACACCTTC. Translating gives CASSEARGGYGYTF.